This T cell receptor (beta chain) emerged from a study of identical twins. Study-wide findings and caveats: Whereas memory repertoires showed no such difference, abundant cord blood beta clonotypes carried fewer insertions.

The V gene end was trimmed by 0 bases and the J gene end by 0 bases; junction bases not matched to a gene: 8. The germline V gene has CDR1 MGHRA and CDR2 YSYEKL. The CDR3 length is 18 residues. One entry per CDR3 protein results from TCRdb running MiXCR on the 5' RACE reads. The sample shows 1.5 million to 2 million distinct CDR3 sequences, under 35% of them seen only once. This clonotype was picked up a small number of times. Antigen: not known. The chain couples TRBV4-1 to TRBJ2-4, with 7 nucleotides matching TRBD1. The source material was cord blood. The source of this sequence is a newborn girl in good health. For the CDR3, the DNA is TGCGCCAGCAGCCAAGACCAATCTAGGGGGCTAGCCAAAAACATTCAGTACTTC. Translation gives CASSQDQSRGLAKNIQYF.